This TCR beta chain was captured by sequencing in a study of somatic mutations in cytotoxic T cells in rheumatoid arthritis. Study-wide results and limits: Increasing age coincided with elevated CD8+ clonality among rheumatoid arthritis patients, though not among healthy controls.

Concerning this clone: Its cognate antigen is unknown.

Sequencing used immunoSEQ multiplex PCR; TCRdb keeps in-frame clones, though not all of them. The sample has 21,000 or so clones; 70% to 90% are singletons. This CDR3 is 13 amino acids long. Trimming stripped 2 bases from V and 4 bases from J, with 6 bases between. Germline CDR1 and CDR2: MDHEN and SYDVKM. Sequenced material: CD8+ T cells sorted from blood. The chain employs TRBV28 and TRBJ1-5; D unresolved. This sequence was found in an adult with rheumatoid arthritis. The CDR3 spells CASSLPPNQPQHF. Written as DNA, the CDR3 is TGTGCCAGCAGTTTACCCCCAAATCAGCCCCAGCATTTT.